A selection of T cell receptor beta chains follows, all from one sample in a study of shared clonotypes between healthy human individuals. TCRdb's copy holds only in-frame clones and misses some; the assay was immunoSEQ multiplex PCR. The sample yields more than 900,000 clones, about four fifths seen once. The material sequenced was memory CD4+ T cells from PBMCs. These receptors came from a man between 18 and 29 years old in good health. Some clones in this sample may be carry-over from other donors' samples. CDR3s include the opening cysteine and the closing phenylalanine or tryptophan. A D gene is named only where the DNA matches it firmly. Clone size appears in some rows only: once, few, many, or a class for an expanded clone.

abundance | d_gene | j_gene | v_gene | CDR3nt | CDR3aa
. | . | TRBJ2-5 | TRBV7-3 | TGTGCCAGCAGCCCCCTGACGGGCCCAGGGGCCCAGTACTTC | CASSPLTGPGAQYF
. | TRBD2 | TRBJ2-2 | TRBV7-3 | TGTGCCAGCAGCCGAGCGGGAGGAGGCACCGGGGAGCTGTTTTTT | CASSRAGGGTGELFF
many | . | TRBJ2-3 | TRBV5-4 | TGTGCCAGCAGCTTGGCTGCGGGAAGCACAGATACGCAGTATTTT | CASSLAAGSTDTQYF
. | . | TRBJ2-1 | TRBV19 | TGTGCCAGTAGTGGGTTCCATGAGCAGTTCTTC | CASSGFHEQFF
. | . | TRBJ2-5 | TRBV30 | TGTGCCTGGAGTAGCTCCTGGGGGACCCAGTACTTC | CAWSSSWGTQYF
. | . | TRBJ1-5 | TRBV18 | TGTGCCAGCTCAGCAGGGTATCAGCCCCAGCATTTT | CASSAGYQPQHF
. | TRBD1 | TRBJ2-7 | TRBV2 | TGTGCCAGCAAGGGACAGGTGACCTACTACGAGCAGTACTTC | CASKGQVTYYEQYF
. | . | TRBJ2-4 | TRBV9 | TGTGCCAGCAGCGTAGATTGGGGTCTACAAGACATTCAGTACTTC | CASSVDWGLQDIQYF
. | . | TRBJ1-2 | TRBV27 | TGTGCCAGCAGTTGGTCAGGTGCTAACTATGGCTACACCTTC | CASSWSGANYGYTF
. | TRBD1 | TRBJ2-7 | TRBV27 | TGTGCCAGCAGGCGGACAGGGGCCTACGAGCAGTACTTC | CASRRTGAYEQYF
. | . | TRBJ2-2 | TRBV7-6 | TGTGCCAGCAGCTTAGGGGGTTCAACCGGGGAGCTGTTTTTT | CASSLGGSTGELFF
. | . | TRBJ2-5 | TRBV2 | TGTGCCAGCAGTACAGGACATTTCCAAGAGACCCAGTACTTC | CASSTGHFQETQYF
. | TRBD1 | TRBJ1-5 | TRBV7-2 | TGTGCCAGCAGCTTATCGACAGGGAAGGCCCAGCATTTT | CASSLSTGKAQHF
few | . | TRBJ2-1 | TRBV7-3 | TGTGCCAGCAGCTTATACGGAGGGCGCGCCATTGAGCAGTTCTTC | CASSLYGGRAIEQFF
. | . | TRBJ1-4 | TRBV7-9 | TGTGCCAGCAGCTTACAGGCGAAGGAAAAACTGTTTTTT | CASSLQAKEKLFF
. | . | TRBJ1-5 | TRBV6-6 | TGTGCCAGCAGTTACGGACAGAGCAATCAGCCCCAGCATTTT | CASSYGQSNQPQHF
. | . | TRBJ2-3 | TRBV6-5 | TGTGCCAGCAGTTACTCGACTAGCACAGATACGCAGTATTTT | CASSYSTSTDTQYF
few | . | TRBJ2-5 | TRBV18 | TGTGCCAGCTCTGACGCCCGGGAGACCCAGTACTTC | CASSDARETQYF
. | TRBD2 | TRBJ2-3 | TRBV28 | TGTGCCAGCAGAAAACCGGGACTAGCCACAGATACGCAGTATTTT | CASRKPGLATDTQYF
. | . | TRBJ2-3 | TRBV28 | TGTGCCAGCAGTCCAAGACAGAATCGAGGCACAGATACGCAGTATTTT | CASSPRQNRGTDTQYF
. | . | TRBJ1-3 | TRBV4-1 | TGCGCCAGCAGCCAAGTTATTATAGCTGGAAACACCATATATTTT | CASSQVIIAGNTIYF
. | . | TRBJ2-3 | TRBV5-4 | TGTGCCAGCAGCGCAACGGGACTTTACACAGATACGCAGTATTTT | CASSATGLYTDTQYF
. | TRBD1 | TRBJ2-2 | TRBV19 | TGTGCCAGTAGTCCCCTCTCGACAGGGTATAGGGGGGAGCTGTTTTTT | CASSPLSTGYRGELFF
once | . | TRBJ2-6 | TRBV7-8 | TGTGCCAGCAGCTTAGCATTTCGGCTGGTCGGGGCCAACGTCCTGACTTTC | CASSLAFRLVGANVLTF
. | . | TRBJ2-7 | TRBV28 | TGTGCCAGCAGTCCTCGGGGGGAGCAGTACTTC | CASSPRGEQYF
. | . | TRBJ1-1 | TRBV6-5 | TGTGCCAGCAGAGAACACGTGAACACTGAAGCTTTCTTT | CASREHVNTEAFF
once | TRBD1 | TRBJ1-1 | TRBV18 | TGTGCCAGCTCCCCAAGACAGGGTCCCACTGAAGCTTTCTTT | CASSPRQGPTEAFF
. | TRBD1 | TRBJ1-5 | TRBV5-5 | TGTGCCAGCAGTGCTTTACAGGGGGCGAATCAGCCCCAGCATTTT | CASSALQGANQPQHF
. | . | TRBJ1-2 | TRBV23-1 | TGCGCCAGCAGTGTTTTTCGGGACAACCCCTCGTTAGGCTATGGCTACACCTTC | CASSVFRDNPSLGYGYTF
. | . | TRBJ1-6 | TRBV2 | TGTGCCAGCAGTGCGACACAATATAATTCACCCCTCCACTTT | CASSATQYNSPLHF
few | . | TRBJ1-4 | TRBV28 | TGTGCCAGCAGTGCCTCCGGGACAAAGTATGGAAGGACGTTTTTT | CASSASGTKYGRTFF
many | . | TRBJ1-4 | TRBV5-1 | TGCGCCAGCAGCTTTGCTAATGAAAAACTGTTTTTT | CASSFANEKLFF
many | . | TRBJ2-5 | TRBV12-5 | TGTGCTAGTGGTTTGGACCAAGAGACCCAGTACTTC | CASGLDQETQYF
once | . | TRBJ2-7 | TRBV2 | TGTGCCAGCAATGTTGGGGACGAGCAGTACTTC | CASNVGDEQYF
. | . | TRBJ2-3 | TRBV29-1 | TGCAGCGTAGCCCTTCGGGCGGATAGGGGGGATACGCAGTATTTT | CSVALRADRGDTQYF
. | . | TRBJ2-7 | TRBV11-2 | TGTGCCAGCAGCTTAGATCAGTTTATCGCGGCCGAGCAGTACTTC | CASSLDQFIAAEQYF
. | TRBD1 | TRBJ1-2 | TRBV7-9 | TGTGCCAGCCGTAGGGGGCAGGAGAACTATGGCTACACCTTC | CASRRGQENYGYTF
. | TRBD2 | TRBJ2-1 | TRBV5-1 | TGCGCCAGCAGCTTGGAAGCGGGAGGGCAGGTTAATGAGCAGTTCTTC | CASSLEAGGQVNEQFF
. | . | TRBJ1-2 | TRBV19 | TGTGCCAGTAGTGGACAATACTATGGCTACACCTTC | CASSGQYYGYTF
. | TRBD1 | TRBJ2-5 | TRBV30 | TGTGCCTGGAGTGGGGACAGCCAAGAGACCCAGCACTTC | CAWSGDSQETQHF